A single sample gave rise to the 20 T cell receptor beta chains below, sequenced in a study of T cells in tumors after PD-1 blockade. Assay: immunoSEQ multiplex PCR; the TCRdb copy retains only in-frame clones and omits some. The sample lists approximately 47,000 clones, 65% to 85% occurring once. The sequences come from PBMCs, collected before anti-PD-1 therapy. Receptors originate from a human donor with advanced basal cell or squamous cell carcinoma (not recorded which).

The chain has TRBV7-3 and TRBJ2-3; a possible D gene is TRBD2 (6 bases). V gave up 5 bases and J gave up 0 bases, with 12 bases separating them. Germline V gene sequence: CDR1 SGHTA, CDR2 FQGTGA. The CDR3 loop spans 15 amino acids. CDR3 in DNA: TGTGCCAGCAGCCCAAATGGGGGGAGCACAGATACGCAGTATTTT. It translates to CASSPNGGSTDTQYF.

The rearrangement links TRBV10-3 to TRBJ2-3; the match to TRBD2 covers 13 bases. The V gene end was trimmed by 4 bases and the J gene end by 2 bases; junction bases not matched to a gene: 15. Germline V gene lookup returns CDR1 ENHRY and CDR2 SYGVKD. The CDR3 sequence is 20 residues long. CDR3 nucleotides: TGTGCCATCAGTGTAGCCACTAGCGGGGGGGTCGGCCTCTCCACAGATACGCAGTATTTT. Translating gives CAISVATSGGVGLSTDTQYF.

The V and J genes are TRBV27 and TRBJ1-6; D is ambiguous. V was shortened by 3 bases and J by 6 bases, with 15 bases between the two germline ends. Germline CDR1 is MNHEY and CDR2 is SMNVEV (reference sequence). The CDR3 loop spans 16 amino acids. CDR3 nucleotides: TGTGCCAGCAGTTTTTTAGTGGATCTCTCTAATTCACCCCTCCACTTT. Residues: CASSFLVDLSNSPLHF.

This chain uses TRBV29-1 with TRBJ2-1, with D hard to call. Trimming cost V 5 bases and J 4 bases, with 9 bases left between them. CDR1 is SQVTM, CDR2 ANQGSEA, per germline. This CDR3 contains 12 residues. In DNA form, the CDR3 reads TGCAGCGTTATGTCGGATTACAATGAGCAGTTCTTC. It specifies CSVMSDYNEQFF.

The chain combines TRBV3-1 (or the pseudogene TRBV3-2) with TRBJ1-4, with 8 bases aligning to TRBD1. Germline V lookup: CDR1 LGHDT, CDR2 YNNKEL (reference sequence). V lost 4 bases and J lost 8; bases outside the gene matches: 9. The CDR3 has 15 amino acids. The CDR3 nucleotides read TGTGCCAGCAGCCTTTACGGACAGGGACGGGAAAAACTGTTTTTT. Translation: CASSLYGQGREKLFF.

The rearrangement joins TRBV6-1 to TRBJ2-3, with D perhaps TRBD2 (5 bases). V lost 1 base, J lost 1 base, and 15 bases lay in between. Germline loops: CDR1 MNHNS, CDR2 SASEGT. This CDR3 has 17 residues. The CDR3 loop reads CASSEGIWVGGTDTQYF. The DNA of the CDR3 is TGTGCCAGCAGTGAAGGGATCTGGGTCGGGGGCACAGATACGCAGTATTTT.

This clone was seen only a few times. The rearrangement joins TRBV4-2 to TRBJ1-4, with D possibly TRBD1 on 6 matching bases. The V gene lost 3 bases and the J gene lost 4 bases, with 33 bases spanning the gap. The length of the CDR3 is 22 residues. CDR1 and CDR2 from the germline V gene are LGHNA and YNFKEQ. In DNA, the CDR3 is TGTGCCAGCAGCCAGAACAGGGACGGGGTTTTTGAATGGGTGCGGTTTAATGAAAAACTGTTTTTT. It translates to CASSQNRDGVFEWVRFNEKLFF.

This chain connects TRBV5-4 to TRBJ1-2, with D unclear. Germline V gene sequence: CDR1 SGHNT, CDR2 YYREEE (reference sequence). V was cut by 4 bases and J by 8 bases, with 15 bases left in between. This CDR3 spans 13 amino acids. DNA for the CDR3: TGTGCCAGCAGCCCACAGAATTCGGTGGGCTACACCTTC. This gives the protein CASSPQNSVGYTF.

The chain has TRBV2 and TRBJ2-3, with 11 bases that match TRBD2. Germline V gene lookup returns CDR1 SNHLY and CDR2 FYNNEI. V lost 4 bases to trimming and J lost 0 bases; unmatched junction nucleotides: 3. The CDR3 sequence is 16 residues long. The CDR3: CASSGPSGRSTDTQYF. For the CDR3, the DNA is TGTGCCAGCAGTGGTCCTAGCGGGAGGAGCACAGATACGCAGTATTTT.

This chain uses TRBV2 with TRBJ2-3; D might be TRBD1 or TRBD2, each matching 6 bases. The germline CDR1 and CDR2 sequences are SNHLY and FYNNEI. The CDR3 length is 15 residues. The V gene lost 7 bases and the J gene lost 6 bases, with 20 bases spanning the gap. The CDR3 DNA follows: TGTGCCAGCACCCAGTCCGGGGGCGAATGGGATACGCAGTATTTT. This encodes CASTQSGGEWDTQYF.

This clone was seen once. The V call is TRBV5-1, the J call TRBJ1-2, with D maybe TRBD1 (6 bases). Trimming stripped 4 bases from V and 4 bases from J, with 14 bases between. The CDR3 extends over 14 amino acids. Germline assignment: CDR1 SGHRS and CDR2 YFSETQ. The CDR3 loop reads CASSGTSAFYGYTF. In nucleotides, the CDR3 is TGCGCCAGCAGCGGGACAAGTGCCTTCTATGGCTACACCTTC.

This clone was seen a handful of times. This chain joins TRBV4-2 and TRBJ2-7; weak D call: TRBD2 (6 bases). CDR1 is LGHNA, CDR2 YNFKEQ, per germline. The CDR3 length is 12 residues. Trimming took off 4 bases at V and 6 bases at J, with 10 bases between the two ends. The CDR3 region is CASSLMEGEQYF. In DNA form, the CDR3 reads TGTGCCAGCAGCCTTATGGAGGGCGAGCAGTACTTC.

The CDR3 protein is CASSQDLRANEKLFF. The CDR3 bases are TGCGCCAGCAGCCAAGACTTGAGGGCTAATGAAAAACTGTTTTTT. The rearrangement links TRBV4-1 to TRBJ1-4; D gene ambiguous. Between the trimmed V and J ends, which lost 0 bases and 3 bases, there was a span of 8 bases. Germline V CDR1 and CDR2: MGHRA, YSYEKL. The CDR3 runs 15 residues.

V gene TRBV27 combines with J gene TRBJ2-7; possible D gene TRBD1, 6 bases. CDR1 MNHEY and CDR2 SMNVEV come from the germline V gene (reference sequence). The length of the CDR3 is 13 residues. V lost 3 bases to trimming and J lost 3 bases, with 9 bases between them. In DNA form, the CDR3 reads TGTGCCAGCAGTTTTGGACAGAACTACGAGCAGTACTTC. It is translated as CASSFGQNYEQYF.

This clone was observed a few times. This chain links TRBV27 with TRBJ2-5, with 12 bases lining up with TRBD1. J was trimmed by 4 bases and V by 4 bases; bases with no gene match: 4. This CDR3 contains 15 residues. Germline CDR1 reads MNHEY; CDR2 reads SMNVEV (reference sequence). CDR3 protein: CASSSGTGGVETQYF. For the CDR3, the DNA is TGTGCCAGCAGTTCCGGGACAGGGGGCGTAGAGACCCAGTACTTC.

The chain uses TRBV15 and TRBJ2-1; 11 bases line up with TRBD2. Germline values: CDR1 LNHNV, CDR2 YYDKDF (reference sequence). The CDR3 sequence is 17 residues long. The junction had 6 bases not matched to a gene; V was cut back by 3 bases and J by 2 bases. The CDR3 DNA reads TGTGCCACCAGCAGCGGCCGACTAGCGGGAACCTACAATGAGCAGTTCTTC. This encodes CATSSGRLAGTYNEQFF.

CDR3 sequence: CASSIDEKLFF. The CDR3 nucleotides read TGTGCCAGTAGTATTGATGAAAAACTGTTTTTT. This chain joins TRBV19 and TRBJ1-4; D gene ambiguous. This CDR3 region has 11 residues. Looked up from germline, CDR1 is LNHDA and CDR2 is SQIVND (reference sequence). The ends were cut back, 3 bases at V and 6 bases at J, with 2 bases in the middle.

V gene TRBV5-1 combines with J gene TRBJ2-5; 11 positions agree with TRBD2. V gave up 4 bases and J gave up 2 bases; unmatched junction bases: 10. The CDR3 sequence is 17 residues long. CDR1 SGHRS and CDR2 YFSETQ come from the germline V gene. The CDR3 DNA sequence: TGCGCCAGCAGCCCGGGAGGAAGGACTAGCGGGCAAGAGACCCAGTACTTC. It is translated as CASSPGGRTSGQETQYF.

This chain links TRBV11-3 with TRBJ2-5; weak D call: TRBD2 (6 bases). There are 14 residues in the CDR3. The V end lost 1 base, the J end lost 5 bases, and 11 bases lay between the germline ends. CDR1 and CDR2 (germline): SGHNT, YENEEA. In nucleotides, the CDR3 is TGTGCCAGCAGCTTAGGATTCCGGGGGGAGACCCAGTACTTC. It specifies CASSLGFRGETQYF.

The J gene is TRBJ2-3, the V gene TRBV7-8, with 9 positions matching TRBD1. The CDR3 is made up of 15 amino acids. Trimming removed 1 base from V and 5 bases from J; junction bases left unmatched: 4. Germline CDR1 reads SGHVS; CDR2 reads FQNEAQ. The CDR3 DNA reads TGTGCCAGCAGCTTAGGAGGGACAGGGAGAGATACGCAGTATTTT. This encodes CASSLGGTGRDTQYF.